These T cell receptor beta chains were read from a single sample in a study of T cell responses to AZD1222 COVID-19 vaccine. Sequenced by immunoSEQ multiplex PCR; TCRdb stores in-frame clones only, minus some. Of about 170,000 clones listed, 85% to 95% are singletons. Sequenced here: peripheral blood, sampled on day 0 of AZD1222 vaccination. The source is an adult in good health. CDR3s include the opening cysteine and the closing phenylalanine or tryptophan. A D gene is named only where the DNA matches it firmly.

D: NA
V: TRBV7-8
J: TRBJ1-5
DNA: TGTGCCAGCAGCTTAGCCAGGGTGGGGAGCAATCAGCCCCAGCATTTT
CDR3: CASSLARVGSNQPQHF

D: TRBD2
V: TRBV11-2
J: TRBJ2-1
DNA: TGTGCCAGCAGCTTAGTTAGCGGGGGGGTAAATGAGCAGTTCTTC
CDR3: CASSLVSGGVNEQFF

D: NA
V: TRBV2
J: TRBJ2-5
DNA: TGTGCCAGCAGCCTCGGGACTGTAAAACAAGAGACCCAGTACTTC
CDR3: CASSLGTVKQETQYF

D: TRBD2
V: TRBV15
J: TRBJ2-3
DNA: TGTGCCACCAGCAGGGGTTGGGGACTAGCGGGAACCACAGATACGCAGTATTTT
CDR3: CATSRGWGLAGTTDTQYF

D: TRBD2
V: TRBV19
J: TRBJ2-7
DNA: TGTGCCAGTACCGCGGGAGGGCCCCCCTACGAGCAGTACTTC
CDR3: CASTAGGPPYEQYF

D: NA
V: TRBV30
J: TRBJ2-3
DNA: TGTGCCTGGAGTGTACGGCGGGTTAGCACAGATACGCAGTATTTT
CDR3: CAWSVRRVSTDTQYF

D: NA
V: TRBV29-1
J: TRBJ1-1
DNA: TGCAGCGTTGAACGGATCCTCTTAAGGGAAGCTTTCTTT
CDR3: CSVERILLREAFF

D: NA
V: TRBV18
J: TRBJ1-2
DNA: TGTGCCAGCTCACCAAGAGAGGGGAGCATCCTTGGATATGGCTACACCTTC
CDR3: CASSPREGSILGYGYTF

D: NA
V: TRBV6-5
J: TRBJ1-5
DNA: TGTGCCAGCTCTTTAAGAGGGAGCAATCAGCCCCAGCATTTT
CDR3: CASSLRGSNQPQHF

D: NA
V: TRBV2
J: TRBJ1-2
DNA: TGTGCCTTCTGGGCAGGGACCTATAGAGGCTACACCTTC
CDR3: CAFWAGTYRGYTF

D: NA
V: TRBV20-1
J: TRBJ2-7
DNA: TGCAGTGCCCGTTTAAGTAACGAGCAGTACTTC
CDR3: CSARLSNEQYF